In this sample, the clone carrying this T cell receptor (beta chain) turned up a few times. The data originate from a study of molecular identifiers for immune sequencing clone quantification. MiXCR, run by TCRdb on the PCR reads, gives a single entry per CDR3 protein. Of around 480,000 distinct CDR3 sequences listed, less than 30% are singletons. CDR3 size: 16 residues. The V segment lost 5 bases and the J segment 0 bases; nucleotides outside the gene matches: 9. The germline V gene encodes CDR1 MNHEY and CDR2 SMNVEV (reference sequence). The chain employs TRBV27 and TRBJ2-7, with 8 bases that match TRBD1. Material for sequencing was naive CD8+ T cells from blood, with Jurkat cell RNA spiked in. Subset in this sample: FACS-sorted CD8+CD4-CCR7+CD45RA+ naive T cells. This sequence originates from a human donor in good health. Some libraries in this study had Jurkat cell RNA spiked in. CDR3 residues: CASSTGQGRSSYEQYF. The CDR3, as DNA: TGTGCCAGCAGTACCGGACAGGGTCGAAGCTCCTACGAGCAGTACTTC.